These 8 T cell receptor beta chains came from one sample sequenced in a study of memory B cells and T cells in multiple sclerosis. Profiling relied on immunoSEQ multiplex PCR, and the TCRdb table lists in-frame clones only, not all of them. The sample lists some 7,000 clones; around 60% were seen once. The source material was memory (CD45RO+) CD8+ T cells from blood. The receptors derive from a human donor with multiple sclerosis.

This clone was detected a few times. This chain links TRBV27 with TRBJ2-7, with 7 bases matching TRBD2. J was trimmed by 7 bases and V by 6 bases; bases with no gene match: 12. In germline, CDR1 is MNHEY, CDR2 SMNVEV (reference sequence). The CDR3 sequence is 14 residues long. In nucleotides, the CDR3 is TGTGCCAGCAGCCCCGGTGAGCGGGAAAGAGAGCAGTACTTC. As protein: CASSPGEREREQYF.

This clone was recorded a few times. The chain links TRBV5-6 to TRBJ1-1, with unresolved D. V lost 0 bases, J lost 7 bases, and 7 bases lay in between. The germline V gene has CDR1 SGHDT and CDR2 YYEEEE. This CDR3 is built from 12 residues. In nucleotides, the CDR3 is TGTGCCAGCAGCTTGGACAAGCGTGAAGCTTTCTTT. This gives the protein CASSLDKREAFF.

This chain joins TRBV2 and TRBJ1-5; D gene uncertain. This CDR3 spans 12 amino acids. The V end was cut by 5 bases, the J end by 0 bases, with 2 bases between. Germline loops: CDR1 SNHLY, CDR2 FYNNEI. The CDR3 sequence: CASSYSNQPQHF. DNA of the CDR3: TGTGCCAGCAGTTATAGCAATCAGCCCCAGCATTTT.

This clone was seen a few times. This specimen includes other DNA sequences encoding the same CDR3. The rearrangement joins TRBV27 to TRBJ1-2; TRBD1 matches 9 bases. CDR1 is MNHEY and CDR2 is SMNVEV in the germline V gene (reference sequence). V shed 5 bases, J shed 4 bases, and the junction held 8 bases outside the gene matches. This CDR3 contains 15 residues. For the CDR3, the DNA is TGTGCCAGCAGTCCCGGGACAGGGCGCTTCTATGGCTACACCTTC. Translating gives CASSPGTGRFYGYTF.

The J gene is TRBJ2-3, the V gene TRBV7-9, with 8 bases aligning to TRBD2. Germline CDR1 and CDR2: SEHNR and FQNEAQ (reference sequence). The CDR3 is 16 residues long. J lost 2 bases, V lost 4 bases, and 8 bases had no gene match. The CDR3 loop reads CASSSSNSGDTDTQYF. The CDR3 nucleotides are TGTGCCAGCAGCTCCTCTAATAGCGGGGACACAGATACGCAGTATTTT.

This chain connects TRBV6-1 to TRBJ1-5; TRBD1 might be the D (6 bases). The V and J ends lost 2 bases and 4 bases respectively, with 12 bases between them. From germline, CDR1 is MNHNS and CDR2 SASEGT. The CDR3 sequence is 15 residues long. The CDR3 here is CASSEWRTDNQPQHF. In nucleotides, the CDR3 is TGTGCCAGCAGTGAATGGAGGACAGATAATCAGCCCCAGCATTTT.

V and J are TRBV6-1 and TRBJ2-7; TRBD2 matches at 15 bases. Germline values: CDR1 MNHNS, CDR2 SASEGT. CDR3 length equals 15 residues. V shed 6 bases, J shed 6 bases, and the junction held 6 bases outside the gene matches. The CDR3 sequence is CASRRTSGGAGEQYF. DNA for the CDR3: TGTGCCAGCAGGCGGACTAGCGGGGGGGCCGGCGAGCAGTACTTC.

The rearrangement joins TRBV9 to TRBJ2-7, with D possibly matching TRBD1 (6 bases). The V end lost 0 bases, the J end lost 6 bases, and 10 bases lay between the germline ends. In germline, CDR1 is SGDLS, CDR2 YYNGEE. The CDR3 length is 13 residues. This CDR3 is CASSVDGGREQYF. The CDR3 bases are TGTGCCAGCAGCGTAGATGGGGGCCGCGAGCAGTACTTC.